This T cell receptor beta chain was recovered during a study of shared clonotypes between healthy human individuals. Study conclusions and caveats: Estimated richness values were generally larger in naive subsets than in memory subsets.

CDR1 is KGHSH and CDR2 is LQKENI in the germline V gene. V lost 3 bases and J lost 1, with 19 bases in between. This CDR3 has 18 residues. Both subsets, CD45RA+ naive and CD45RA-negative memory, were split from the CD4+ cells. For this clone: The antigen remains unidentified.

Using immunoSEQ multiplex PCR, the repertoire was profiled, and TCRdb retains in-frame clones only, with some absent. The sample has 650,000 to 750,000 clones, 60% to 80% seen once. The sequencing sample was made of memory CD4+ T cells sorted from blood. As to subset: CD45RA-negative fraction. The source is a woman aged 25 to 45 in good health. The chain is built from TRBV18 and TRBJ2-4; D ambiguous. The CDR3 here is CASSPSSSSTGAKNIQYF. CDR3 nucleotides: TGTGCCAGCTCACCCTCCTCATCCAGCACTGGGGCCAAAAACATTCAGTACTTC.